Listed below are T cell receptor beta chains from one sample, sequenced in a study of T cell changes during pregnancy in multiple sclerosis. Repertoires were generated with immunoSEQ multiplex PCR, while TCRdb's copy carries only in-frame clones and drops some. This table has tens of thousands of clones, roughly 88% appearing once. The source material was peripheral blood, sampled in the first trimester of pregnancy. These receptor sequences come from a female donor with multiple sclerosis, enrolled in a pregnancy study. Each CDR3 is given with its conserved first and last residue. The D gene is left open where the match is weak. Clone sizes are given selectively: once, few, many, or a class where the clone is expanded.

d_gene | abundance | j_gene | v_gene | CDR3nt | CDR3aa
TRBD2 | once | TRBJ2-1 | TRBV14 | TGTGCCAGCAGCCAGCTAGCGGGACTAAATGTTGAGCAGTTCTTC | CASSQLAGLNVEQFF
NA | NA | TRBJ2-7 | TRBV6-6 | TGTGCCAGCAGTTACGCCGGCTACGAGCAGTACTTC | CASSYAGYEQYF
TRBD1 | NA | TRBJ1-2 | TRBV6-4 | TGTGCCAGGGACTTAAAGGGACAGGAGAACTATGGCTACACCTTC | CARDLKGQENYGYTF
TRBD2 | once | TRBJ2-1 | TRBV5-1 | TGCGCCAGCAGCTTGGGGACTAGCGGTTACAATGAGCAGTTCTTC | CASSLGTSGYNEQFF
NA | NA | TRBJ2-2 | TRBV5-4 | TGTGCCAGCAGGGGGGGACGGCCCACCGGGGAGCTGTTTTTT | CASRGGRPTGELFF
TRBD1 | NA | TRBJ2-5 | TRBV19 | TGTGCCAGTAGTTCCCAACAGGGGAAAGAGACCCAGTACTTC | CASSSQQGKETQYF
TRBD2 | NA | TRBJ2-1 | TRBV30 | TGTGCCTTATCGAGCGGGGCGTACAATGAGCAGTTCTTC | CALSSGAYNEQFF
TRBD2 | NA | TRBJ2-1 | TRBV5-1 | TGCGCCAGCAGCTTGACTAGCGGGAACAATGAGCAGTTCTTC | CASSLTSGNNEQFF
NA | NA | TRBJ2-7 | TRBV6-5 | TGTGCCAGCAGGGTAGACAGTACCTACGAGCAGTACTTC | CASRVDSTYEQYF
NA | NA | TRBJ1-2 | TRBV28 | TGTGCCAGCAGTTTTCGGGGGGACTACACCTTC | CASSFRGDYTF
TRBD1 | NA | TRBJ2-6 | TRBV12-5 | TGTGCTAGTGGGCCGGGACAGGGCCCGTCTGCGGCCAACGTCCTGACTTTC | CASGPGQGPSAANVLTF
NA | NA | TRBJ2-6 | TRBV7-6 | TGTGCCAGCAGCCCAGGTGGTGGTGGGGCCAACGTCCTGACTTTC | CASSPGGGGANVLTF
TRBD1 | NA | TRBJ2-7 | TRBV7-2 | TGTGCCAGCAGCTCCGGACAGGGTAGCTTCTACGAGCAGTACTTC | CASSSGQGSFYEQYF
TRBD1 | NA | TRBJ1-1 | TRBV19 | TGTGCCAGTAGTCCCCTGACAGGGAAGGCTGAAGCTTTCTTT | CASSPLTGKAEAFF
TRBD2 | NA | TRBJ2-1 | TRBV2 | TGTGCCAGCAGTGAGCGGGAGAGTACCCATGAGCAGTTCTTC | CASSERESTHEQFF
NA | NA | TRBJ2-5 | TRBV28 | TGTGCCAGCAGTGGGGCCAGTTGGGAACAAGAGACCCAGTACTTC | CASSGASWEQETQYF
NA | NA | TRBJ1-1 | TRBV30 | TGTGCCTGGAGTGAGGAGGGGTGGGACACTGAAGCTTTCTTT | CAWSEEGWDTEAFF
NA | NA | TRBJ1-2 | TRBV30 | TGTGCCTGGCGCGGGCCAGCTAACTATGGCTACACCTTC | CAWRGPANYGYTF
NA | NA | TRBJ1-5 | TRBV5-6 | TGTGCCAGCAGCTTAGCTCCGGGTCATCAGCCCCAGCATTTT | CASSLAPGHQPQHF
TRBD1 | NA | TRBJ2-1 | TRBV2 | TGTGCCAGCATTGAGGACAGGGGTACGGATGAGCAGTTCTTC | CASIEDRGTDEQFF
TRBD2 | once | TRBJ2-5 | TRBV7-2 | TGTGCCAGCAGCTCCCGGACTAGCGGATACCAAGAGACCCAGTACTTC | CASSSRTSGYQETQYF
TRBD1 | NA | TRBJ1-4 | TRBV6-1 | TGTGCCAGCAGTGCCGGGACAGTTGAAAAACTGTTTTTT | CASSAGTVEKLFF
TRBD1 | once | TRBJ1-5 | TRBV7-9 | TGTGCCAGCAGCTGGGGACAGGGGGTTCATCAGCCCCAGCATTTT | CASSWGQGVHQPQHF
TRBD2 | NA | TRBJ2-3 | TRBV9 | TGTGCCAGCAGCGTAGCCAAGACAGAGGGTAGCGGGAGTGCGCAGTATTTT | CASSVAKTEGSGSAQYF
TRBD1 | NA | TRBJ1-2 | TRBV2 | TGTGCCAGCGGTGCAGGGGGCGGGTATGGCTACACCTTC | CASGAGGGYGYTF
NA | NA | TRBJ1-1 | TRBV20-1 | TGCAGTTCAGGGGAATACACTGAAGCTTTCTTT | CSSGEYTEAFF
NA | NA | TRBJ2-7 | TRBV21-1 | TGTGCCAGCAGCAAATCGGGACTAGCGGGAGTTCACGAGCAGTACTTC | CASSKSGLAGVHEQYF
NA | NA | TRBJ2-1 | TRBV21-1 | TGTGCCAGCAGCAAAGGGACTAGCGGGAATGAGCAGTTCTTC | CASSKGTSGNEQFF
NA | NA | TRBJ1-2 | TRBV7-9 | TGTGCCAGCAGCTTAATGGCCGATGGCTACACCTTC | CASSLMADGYTF
NA | NA | TRBJ1-2 | TRBV15 | TGTGCCACCAGCAGCCCGCCGCAGGGCAACTATGGCTACACCTTC | CATSSPPQGNYGYTF
NA | NA | TRBJ2-5 | TRBV7-9 | TGTGCCAGCAGCCCCTCCAGGGGATCGCGAGAGACCCAGTACTTC | CASSPSRGSRETQYF
NA | NA | TRBJ2-7 | TRBV27 | TGTGCCAGCAGTCCCCTAGGGAGAGGCGAGCAGTACTTC | CASSPLGRGEQYF
TRBD2 | NA | TRBJ2-3 | TRBV4-2 | TGTGCCAGCAGCCAAGGGGTCGGGAGGGCCGCAGATACGCAGTATTTT | CASSQGVGRAADTQYF
NA | NA | TRBJ2-7 | TRBV21-1 | TGTGCCAGCAGCAAAGCTGCACTAGCGGGCCGCTACGAGCAGTACTTC | CASSKAALAGRYEQYF
TRBD2 | NA | TRBJ2-2 | TRBV9 | TGTGCCAGCAGCGTAGCTACTAGCGGAACGAACACCGGGGAGCTGTTTTTT | CASSVATSGTNTGELFF
TRBD2 | NA | TRBJ2-5 | TRBV5-1 | TGCGCCAGCAGTAATTCACCCAGCGATCGACTAGCCGCTAGGGAGACCCAGTACTTC | CASSNSPSDRLAARETQYF